Shown below are 3 T cell receptor beta chains from a single sample sequenced in a study of PD-1 blockade in classical Hodgkin lymphoma. Clones were sequenced by immunoSEQ multiplex PCR, and TCRdb holds only the in-frame ones, with some missing. The data hold some 96,000 clones, with 80% to 95% observed a single time. All patients experienced relapse after autologous stem cell transplantation, and brentuximab vedotin exposure was variable. Source: peripheral blood mononuclear cells (PBMCs), taken at baseline. The receptors derive from a human donor with classical Hodgkin lymphoma.

This clone was seen a handful of times. The rearrangement joins TRBV4-1 to TRBJ2-1, with TRBD2 matching 11 bases. In germline, CDR1 is MGHRA, CDR2 YSYEKL. V lost 0 bases, J lost 4 bases, and 20 bases stayed unmatched. The CDR3 totals 22 residues. In DNA form, the CDR3 reads TGCGCCAGCAGCCAAGACATCCGGGCCAGAACTAGCGGGAGTTTGAGATACAATGAGCAGTTCTTC. It encodes CASSQDIRARTSGSLRYNEQFF.

The chain has TRBV4-1 and TRBJ2-5, with TRBD1 matching 7 bases. The V and J ends lost 8 bases and 4 bases, in that order; junction bases with no gene match: 7. CDR3 length equals 13 residues. Germline CDR1 is MGHRA and CDR2 is YSYEKL. As DNA, the CDR3 is TGCGCCAGCCTCGACAGGGCGAGAGAGACCCAGTACTTC. Amino acid sequence: CASLDRARETQYF.

This clone has a single count. The chain links TRBV27 to TRBJ2-7; 12 bases fit TRBD2. The CDR3 has 16 residues. After removal of 6 bases from V and 2 bases from J, the junction contained 8 bases not matched to a gene. The germline CDR1 and CDR2 sequences are MNHEY and SMNVEV (reference sequence). In DNA, the CDR3 is TGTGCCAGCAGCCCCGGGCTAGCGGGAGGGCCCTACGAGCAGTACTTC. Protein sequence: CASSPGLAGGPYEQYF.